The 25 T cell receptor beta chains below come from one sample, sequenced in a study of T cells in Graves' hyperthyroidism and ophthalmopathy. Amplification of TCR beta CDR3 regions was performed using RNA transcripts as template. The HTBI primer set served for first-round RT-PCR of the TCR CDR3. MiXCR, applied by TCRdb to the multiplex PCR reads, yields one record per CDR3 protein. The data hold fewer than 400,000 distinct CDR3 sequences, with 16% observed a single time. Material: blood. The receptors were sampled from a man aged 25 to 40 with Graves' hyperthyroidism.

V and J are TRBV7-9 and TRBJ2-5; TRBD2 might be the D (5 bases). The CDR3 runs 14 residues. Germline V gene lookup returns CDR1 SEHNR and CDR2 FQNEAQ (reference sequence). V dropped 5 bases and J dropped 1 base, with 11 bases sitting between them. CDR3 DNA sequence: TGTGCCAGCAGCCCCCCCGGGGTCCAAGAGACCCAGTACTTC. It specifies CASSPPGVQETQYF.

The chain carries TRBV7-3 and TRBJ2-3, with 8 bases aligning to TRBD1. The CDR3 contains 15 residues. Unmatched junction bases numbered 9, after V lost 5 bases and J lost 5 bases. Germline V lookup: CDR1 SGHTA, CDR2 FQGTGA. This CDR3 reads CASSPTGQGLDTQYF. CDR3 coding DNA: TGTGCCAGCAGCCCCACCGGACAGGGATTAGATACGCAGTATTTT.

This chain joins TRBV28 and TRBJ1-5, with D hard to call. Germline V CDR1 and CDR2: MDHEN, SYDVKM. This CDR3 is 14 amino acids long. Trimming stripped 5 bases from V and 4 bases from J, with 12 bases between. The CDR3 loop is CASSTNGLNQPQHF. The CDR3 DNA reads TGTGCCAGCAGTACGAATGGCCTGAATCAGCCCCAGCATTTT.

The chain combines TRBV20-1 with TRBJ1-6; no clear D. CDR1 and CDR2 (germline): DFQATT, SNEGSKA (reference sequence). The CDR3 runs 16 residues. Trimming took off 1 base at V and 0 bases at J, with 10 bases between the two ends. DNA of the CDR3: TGCAGTGCTAGAGCCCGCCAGAGCTCCTATAATTCACCCCTCCACTTT. Translation gives CSARARQSSYNSPLHF.

This clonotype was observed many times. The CDR3 reads CASAYRVVGETQYF. The CDR3, as DNA: TGTGCCAGTGCCTACAGGGTCGTAGGGGAGACCCAGTACTTC. V and J are TRBV19 and TRBJ2-5; possibly TRBD1 for D (6 bases). This CDR3 is 14 amino acids long. V lost 8 bases, J lost 5 bases, and 18 bases lay in between. Germline V gives CDR1 LNHDA, CDR2 SQIVND (reference sequence).

This clonotype was seen a handful of times. The chain carries TRBV5-1 and TRBJ1-1, with D unresolved. The CDR3 is 13 amino acids. The V and J ends lost 2 bases and 1 base respectively, with 6 bases between them. The germline CDR1 and CDR2 sequences are SGHRS and YFSETQ. The CDR3 DNA follows: TGCGCCAGCAGCTTATACAAGAACACTGAAGCTTTCTTT. Translating it yields CASSLYKNTEAFF. Using reference TRBV5-1 and TRBJ1-1 for the parts outside the CDR3, the full variable domain is KAGVTQTPRYLIKTRGQQVTLSCSPISGHRSVSWYQQTPGQGLQFLFEYFSETQRNKGNFPGRFSGRQFSNSRSEMNVSTLELGDSALYLCASSLYKNTEAFFGQGTRLTVV.

This clonotype was found a few times. Here the CDR3 reads CASSLNPADSTYF. The CDR3 region has the DNA TGTGCCAGCAGCTTAAACCCAGCGGACTCAACGTACTTC. J is TRBJ2-5 and V is TRBV7-8; D may be TRBD2 (5 bases). The CDR3 spans 13 residues. Germline loops: CDR1 SGHVS, CDR2 FQNEAQ. V dropped 2 bases and J dropped 13 bases, with 17 bases sitting between them.

This clonotype was observed at least ten times. This chain uses TRBV6-6 with TRBJ2-2; D gene unclear. The CDR3 sequence is 13 residues long. V was shortened by 2 bases and J by 2 bases, with 3 bases between the two germline ends. The germline V gene encodes CDR1 MNHNY and CDR2 SVGAGI (reference sequence). CDR3 sequence reads: CASSYPNTGELFF. CDR3 DNA sequence: TGTGCCAGCAGTTACCCTAACACCGGGGAGCTGTTTTTT.

The chain uses TRBV5-1 and TRBJ2-1; 8 bases map to TRBD2. Germline V gene lookup returns CDR1 SGHRS and CDR2 YFSETQ. The CDR3 runs 15 residues. The V segment lost 4 bases and the J segment 2 bases; nucleotides outside the gene matches: 5. The CDR3 DNA reads TGCGCCAGCAGCACCCGCGGGGGGCCCTACAATGAGCAGTTCTTC. This encodes CASSTRGGPYNEQFF.

This chain uses TRBV12-3 or TRBV12-4 with TRBJ2-3, with TRBD2 as a possible D gene (7 bases). Trimming pared 6 bases from V and 0 bases from J, leaving 16 bases between. The CDR3 contains 16 residues. This CDR3 is CASSLGGGISTDTQYF. CDR3 bases: TGTGCCAGCAGCCTGGGCGGGGGCATAAGCACAGATACGCAGTATTTT.

The table lists this clonotype with many counts. This CDR3 reads CSAPGTVDAFF. The CDR3 region has the DNA TGCAGTGCTCCCGGGACAGTTGATGCTTTCTTT. J is TRBJ1-1 and V is TRBV20-1; 7 bases map to TRBD1. V shed 5 bases, J shed 11 bases, and the junction held 8 bases outside the gene matches. Germline CDR1 is DFQATT and CDR2 is SNEGSKA (reference sequence). The CDR3 has 11 amino acids.

The gene calls are TRBV28 and TRBJ2-2, with a possible D match to TRBD2 (5 bases). In germline, CDR1 is MDHEN, CDR2 SYDVKM. The germline V and J ends were trimmed by 5 bases and 6 bases, with 13 bases remaining between them. CDR3 length: 14 residues. CDR3 in amino acids: CASSLSPAAGELFF. CDR3 DNA sequence: TGTGCCAGCAGTCTATCTCCAGCGGCCGGGGAGCTGTTTTTT.

The table lists this clonotype with many counts. This rearrangement joins TRBV10-3 to TRBJ2-1; 9 nucleotides agree with TRBD1. Germline V CDR1 and CDR2: ENHRY, SYGVKD. The CDR3 covers 15 residues. V gave up 0 bases and J gave up 6 bases; unmatched junction bases: 3. The CDR3 sequence is CAISESWTGVNEQFF. CDR3 in DNA: TGTGCCATCAGTGAGTCGTGGACAGGGGTCAATGAGCAGTTCTTC.

This clonotype occurred many times. The rearrangement links TRBV6-1 to TRBJ1-1, with 8 bases that match TRBD1. The junction had 8 bases not matched to a gene; V was cut back by 6 bases and J by 5 bases. Germline CDR1 reads MNHNS; CDR2 reads SASEGT. The CDR3 contains 14 residues. The CDR3 coding sequence is TGTGCCAGCAGCTACACAGGGGGAGGTACTGAAGCTTTCTTT. This sequence encodes CASSYTGGGTEAFF.

This clonotype has ten or more counts. V is TRBV20-1 and J is TRBJ1-5; 7 bases match TRBD1. The J segment lost 5 bases and the V segment lost 2 bases, leaving 0 bases of the junction unmatched. This CDR3 contains 12 residues. Germline V gene data show CDR1 as DFQATT and CDR2 as SNEGSKA (reference sequence). CDR3 protein: CSARTGDQPQHF. Written as DNA, the CDR3 is TGCAGTGCTAGAACAGGGGATCAGCCCCAGCATTTT.

This clonotype was counted many times. The rearrangement links TRBV25-1 to TRBJ2-5; possible D gene TRBD2, 6 bases. Germline CDR1 reads MGHDK; CDR2 reads SYGVNS. The germline V and J ends were trimmed by 7 bases and 1 base, with 10 bases remaining between them. CDR3 length: 13 residues. CDR3: CASTAGGQETQYF. CDR3 DNA: TGTGCCAGCACCGCCGGGGGCCAAGAGACCCAGTACTTC.

V is TRBV15 and J is TRBJ2-5; either TRBD1 or TRBD2 may fit D (5 bases each). V shed 6 bases and J shed 5 bases, with 16 bases lying between them. The CDR3 has 14 residues. CDR1 and CDR2 from the germline V gene are LNHNV and YYDKDF (reference sequence). CDR3 nucleotide sequence: TGTGCCACCAGTCCGGGACGCTGGGAGGAGACCCAGTACTTC. This gives the protein CATSPGRWEETQYF.

This clonotype was seen a single time. V usage is TRBV19 and J usage is TRBJ1-1; D is uncertain. V lost 4 bases, J lost 1 base, and 16 bases lay in between. The germline V gene has CDR1 LNHDA and CDR2 SQIVND (reference sequence). This CDR3 comprises 16 residues. The CDR3 nucleotides read TGTGCCAGTAGTACCCGGGCCGGACTCACGAACACTGAAGCTTTCTTT. It is translated as CASSTRAGLTNTEAFF.

V usage is TRBV6-1 and J usage is TRBJ1-6, with D perhaps TRBD1 (5 bases). The CDR3 loop spans 13 amino acids. The germline gives CDR1 MNHNS, CDR2 SASEGT. V lost 6 bases and J lost 5, with 8 bases in between. The CDR3 sequence: CASRGTNNSPLHF. In DNA, the CDR3 is TGTGCCAGCAGAGGGACCAATAATTCACCCCTCCACTTT.

This clonotype was seen many times. V and J are TRBV10-1 and TRBJ2-5; 8 bases match TRBD1. V lost 1 base, J lost 3 bases, and 4 bases stayed unmatched. This CDR3 is 15 amino acids long. Germline V gene data show CDR1 as WNHNN and CDR2 as SYGVQD (reference sequence). The CDR3 reads CASSEWDRREETQYF. The CDR3 DNA sequence: TGCGCCAGCAGTGAGTGGGACAGGAGAGAAGAGACCCAGTACTTC.

This clonotype was observed many times. The chain recombines TRBV12-3 or TRBV12-4 with TRBJ1-4, with D possibly being TRBD1 (6 bases). Trimming took off 5 bases at V and 10 bases at J, with 14 bases between the two ends. The CDR3 has 13 amino acids. CDR3 nucleotides: TGTGCCAGCAGTCTGGGGGCGGATTCAAAACTGTTTTTT. The encoded protein is CASSLGADSKLFF.

This clonotype was detected many times. V usage is TRBV11-2 and J usage is TRBJ1-1; 8 nucleotides agree with TRBD1. The germline CDR1 and CDR2 sequences are SGHAT and FQNNGV. This CDR3 has 14 residues. Trimming cost V 4 bases and J 7 bases; bases outside gene matches: 8. The CDR3 sequence: CASSSRQGQDEAFF. CDR3 in DNA: TGTGCCAGCAGCTCGAGACAGGGGCAGGATGAAGCTTTCTTT.

This clonotype was recorded many times. This chain uses TRBV3-1 with TRBJ1-1, with D perhaps matching TRBD1 (6 bases). The CDR3 consists of 14 residues. The germline gives CDR1 LGHDT, CDR2 YNNKEL (reference sequence). With 5 bases removed from V and 5 bases from J, the gap between germline ends came to 15 bases. The CDR3 DNA is TGTGCCAGCAGCGTACTACAGGGAGGGACTGAAGCTTTCTTT. Translation gives CASSVLQGGTEAFF.

A word on this clonotype: Since a much larger clone is just one base distant, this may be a read error. J is TRBJ2-1 and V is TRBV7-9; D is uncertain. The CDR3 has 14 amino acids. Germline V CDR1 and CDR2: SEHNR, FQNEAQ (reference sequence). The CDR3 loop reads CVSCIFPPCNEQFF. CDR3 in DNA: TGTGTCAGCTGTATTTTCCCCCCTTGCAATGAGCAGTTCTTC.

This clonotype was found many times. The V gene is TRBV12-5, the J gene TRBJ1-5; D is uncertain. V lost 6 bases and J lost 9, with 15 bases in between. Germline V gene sequence: CDR1 LGHNT, CDR2 FRNRAP. This CDR3 is built from 13 residues. This CDR3 is CASGPHDQLPQHF. The CDR3 bases are TGTGCTAGTGGCCCCCATGATCAACTGCCCCAGCATTTT.